A selection of T cell receptor beta chains follows, all from one sample in a study of low-dose radiotherapy and immunotherapy resistance in tumors. TCRdb reprocessed the reads via MiXCR and lists one record per CDR3 protein. The sample lists roughly 95,000 distinct CDR3 sequences, roughly 19% occurring once. The sample in question was PBMCs, obtained after low-dose radiotherapy plus immunotherapy. These receptors originate from a female donor with ovarian cancer. The CDR3 runs from the conserved cysteine through the conserved F or W. Each record gives: clone size, D gene, J gene, V gene, CDR3 protein, CDR3 DNA. The D gene is left open where the match is weak. The listing skips clone size in some rows; elsewhere it reads once, few, many or a size class.

>many|-|TRBJ2-2|TRBV6-2/TRBV6-3
CASRILRGSGELFF
TGTGCCAGCAGAATACTCCGGGGTTCCGGGGAGCTGTTTTTT
>many|TRBD1|TRBJ2-7|TRBV29-1
CSVRTGRNEQYF
TGCAGCGTTCGGACAGGGAGGAACGAGCAGTACTTC
>many|-|TRBJ2-2|TRBV5-1
CASSQSVAGELFF
TGCGCCAGCAGTCAATCAGTTGCCGGGGAGCTGTTTTTT
>many|-|TRBJ1-5|TRBV7-9
CASSPNLGPHQPQHF
TGTGCCAGCAGCCCGAACCTCGGGCCCCATCAGCCCCAGCATTTT
>many|-|TRBJ1-2|TRBV9
CASSVEARAHGYTF
TGTGCCAGCAGCGTAGAGGCCAGGGCCCACGGCTACACCTTC
>many|TRBD2|TRBJ2-1|TRBV19
CASSIETSGAFNEQFF
TGTGCCAGTAGTATAGAGACTAGCGGGGCATTCAATGAGCAGTTCTTC
>many|-|TRBJ2-1|TRBV7-9
CASTGAAIGQFF
TGTGCCAGCACGGGGGCGGCAATTGGGCAGTTCTTC
>-|-|TRBJ2-1|TRBV9
CASSVGAENYNEQFF
TGTGCCAGCAGCGTAGGCGCCGAGAACTACAATGAGCAGTTCTTC
>many|TRBD1|TRBJ1-1|TRBV10-3
CAISWDRGTEAFF
TGTGCCATCAGTTGGGACAGGGGCACTGAAGCTTTCTTT
>few|-|TRBJ1-2|TRBV2
CASSEEVAYGYTF
TGTGCCAGCAGTGAGGAGGTTGCCTATGGCTACACCTTC
>few|TRBD2|TRBJ2-7|TRBV5-4
CASSSGLAGVEQYF
TGTGCCAGCAGCTCAGGACTAGCGGGAGTCGAGCAGTACTTC
>many|TRBD1|TRBJ2-1|TRBV6-1
CASSRGQPSSYNEQFF
TGTGCCAGTAGCCGGGGACAGCCGAGCTCCTACAATGAGCAGTTCTTC
>many|TRBD1|TRBJ2-7|TRBV6-6
CATRDRIYEQYF
TGTGCCACTAGGGACAGAATCTACGAGCAGTACTTC
>few|TRBD2|TRBJ2-5|TRBV5-1
CASSPGTFSGGAQETQYF
TGCGCCAGCAGCCCTGGAACCTTTAGCGGGGGGGCCCAAGAGACCCAGTACTTC
>many|-|TRBJ1-2|TRBV29-1
CSVSDERGYTF
TGCAGCGTTTCGGACGAGCGGGGCTACACCTTC
>many|TRBD2|TRBJ2-1|TRBV6-1
CASSRGSQVRDEQFF
TGTGCCAGCAGCCGCGGGAGCCAGGTGAGGGATGAGCAGTTCTTC
>many|-|TRBJ2-2|TRBV7-2
CASSKGSVGAGELFF
TGTGCCAGCAGCAAAGGGTCGGTGGGGGCCGGGGAGCTGTTTTTT
>-|TRBD2|TRBJ2-2|TRBV7-2
CASSPRTSGTGELFF
TGTGCCAGCAGCCCTCGGACTAGCGGCACCGGGGAGCTGTTTTTT
>few|TRBD1|TRBJ1-5|TRBV5-7
CASSPRTGGSISPSNQPQHF
TGTGCCAGCAGCCCCAGGACAGGGGGTTCAATCAGCCCCAGCAATCAGCCCCAGCATTTT
>many|-|TRBJ2-7|TRBV29-1
CSVGSSYEQYF
TGCAGCGTTGGGAGCTCCTACGAGCAGTACTTC
>-|-|TRBJ1-1|TRBV20-1
CSASRRGNRMNTEAFF
TGCAGTGCCTCCCGGAGGGGGAATAGGATGAACACTGAAGCTTTCTTT
>-|-|TRBJ2-7|TRBV10-2
CASSMGGEQYF
TGCGCCAGCAGCATGGGGGGCGAGCAGTACTTC
>many|-|TRBJ2-7|TRBV5-5
CASSLGAGAYYEQYF
TGTGCCAGCAGCTTGGGGGCAGGGGCGTACTACGAGCAGTACTTC
>many|-|TRBJ1-5|TRBV12-3/TRBV12-4
CASSPTGKGNQPQHF
TGTGCCAGCAGTCCAACAGGGAAAGGCAATCAGCCCCAGCATTTT
>many|-|TRBJ2-1|TRBV4-1
CASSQDWGSSYNEQFF
TGCGCCAGCAGCCAAGACTGGGGGAGTTCCTACAATGAGCAGTTCTTC
>-|TRBD1|TRBJ2-7|TRBV11-2
CASSTRDRDNEQYF
TGTGCCAGCAGCACCCGGGACAGGGACAACGAGCAGTACTTC
>many|TRBD2|TRBJ2-3|TRBV5-1
CASTLERSGGTDTQYF
TGCGCCAGCACCCTGGAGCGGAGCGGGGGCACAGATACGCAGTATTTT
>many|TRBD2|TRBJ2-3|TRBV7-8
CASSLFGGGVPDTQYF
TGTGCCAGCAGCTTATTCGGCGGGGGGGTCCCAGATACGCAGTATTTT
>few|TRBD2|TRBJ2-3|TRBV5-8
CASSRGLAGSTDTQYF
TGTGCCAGCAGCCGAGGACTAGCGGGGAGCACAGATACGCAGTATTTT
>many|-|TRBJ2-2|TRBV4-3
CASSSGQTNTGELFF
TGCGCCAGCAGCTCGGGACAAACGAACACCGGGGAGCTGTTTTTT
>many|-|TRBJ2-5|TRBV5-4
CASSPLEAGQTQYF
TGTGCCAGCAGCCCGCTGGAGGCGGGGCAGACCCAGTACTTC